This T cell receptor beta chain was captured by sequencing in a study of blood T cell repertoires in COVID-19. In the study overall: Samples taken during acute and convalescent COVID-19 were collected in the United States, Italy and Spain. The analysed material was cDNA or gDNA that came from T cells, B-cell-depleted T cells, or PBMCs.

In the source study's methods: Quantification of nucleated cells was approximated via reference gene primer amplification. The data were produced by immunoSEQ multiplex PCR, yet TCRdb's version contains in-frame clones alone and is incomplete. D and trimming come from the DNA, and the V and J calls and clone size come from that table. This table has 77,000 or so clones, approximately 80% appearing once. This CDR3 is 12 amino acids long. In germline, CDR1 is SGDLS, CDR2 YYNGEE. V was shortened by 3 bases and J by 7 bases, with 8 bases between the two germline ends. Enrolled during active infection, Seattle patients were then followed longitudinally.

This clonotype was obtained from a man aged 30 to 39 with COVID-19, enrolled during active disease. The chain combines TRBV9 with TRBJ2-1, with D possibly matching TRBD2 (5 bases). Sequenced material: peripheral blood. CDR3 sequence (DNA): TGTGCCAGCAGCGGGACGGGAAATGAGCAGTTCTTC. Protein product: CASSGTGNEQFF.